This T cell receptor (beta chain) was identified in a study of shared clonotypes between healthy human individuals. Note on this clone: Its antigen is as yet unknown.

The V gene end was trimmed by 3 bases and the J gene end by 1 base; junction bases not matched to a gene: 4. CDR1 and CDR2 (germline): SQVTM, ANQGSEA. The CDR3 runs 14 residues. Study conclusions and caveats: Donor scarcity curtailed the genetic and exposure-history diversity represented herein.

Running of the assay took place at deep level. The team ran DNA from unsorted PBMCs on ten immunoSEQ deep assay plates for sequencing. The method was immunoSEQ multiplex PCR; TCRdb's version includes in-frame clones alone and lacks a portion of them. The sample records about 490,000 clones, about 82% being singletons. The J gene is TRBJ2-3, the V gene TRBV29-1; 7 bases match TRBD2. The TCR originated in a woman aged 40 to 55 in good health. Some clones in this sample may be carry-over from other donors' samples. Sequenced: PBMCs. As DNA, the CDR3 is TGCAGCGTTGACGTTGCGGGGGGCACAGATACGCAGTATTTT. It translates to CSVDVAGGTDTQYF.